A selection of T cell receptor beta chains follows, all from one sample in a study of identical twins. Via MiXCR, TCRdb re-called the 5' RACE reads, giving one row per CDR3 protein. Among hundreds of thousands of distinct CDR3 sequences, approximately 20% were seen once, and the ten largest hold approximately 0.5%. The sample also formed part of further work on yellow fever vaccine responses in identical twins.

Material for sequencing was CD4+ T cells sorted from blood. The receptors derive from a woman aged 18 to 35 in good health. Each CDR3 is given with its conserved first and last residue. A D gene is named only where the DNA matches it firmly. For some rows the clone size is stated as once, few or many, or as a class when expanded; others skip it.

clone_size	v_call	j_call	d_call	cdr3_nt	cdr3_aa
few	TRBV5-1	TRBJ2-2	NA	TGCGCCAGCAGCTTGGGCTCCAGGTCTTCCGGGGAGCTGTTTTTT	CASSLGSRSSGELFF
few	TRBV7-8	TRBJ1-1	TRBD1	TGTGCCAGCAGCCAGGGACAGGAATTTAGTGAAGCTTTCTTT	CASSQGQEFSEAFF
NA	TRBV12-3/TRBV12-4	TRBJ2-3	NA	TGTGCCAGCAGTTGGAGCGTAGCTAGCACAGATACGCAGTATTTT	CASSWSVASTDTQYF
few	TRBV24-1	TRBJ2-1	NA	TGTGCCACCGCCTCTTGGGATGAGCAGTTCTTC	CATASWDEQFF
NA	TRBV6-5	TRBJ2-6	NA	TGTGCCAGCAGTTACTCTCGGGTCTCTGGGGCCAACGTCCTGACTTTC	CASSYSRVSGANVLTF
many	TRBV20-1	TRBJ2-5	NA	TGCAGTGCCCCTAAAGCAGTGGGGACCCAGTACTTC	CSAPKAVGTQYF
NA	TRBV14	TRBJ2-1	TRBD2	TGTGCCAGCAGCCAGACTAGCGCCCCCTACAATGAGCAGTTCTTC	CASSQTSAPYNEQFF
NA	TRBV15	TRBJ2-5	NA	TGTGCCACCAGCAGAGATGTGTCCTATCAAGAGACCCAGTACTTC	CATSRDVSYQETQYF
NA	TRBV5-6	TRBJ2-2	TRBD2	TGTGCCAGCAGCCGCATCGGGACCTCAAGCGGGAGGGAGCTGTTTTTT	CASSRIGTSSGRELFF
NA	TRBV6-1	TRBJ2-1	TRBD2	TGTGCCAGCATGCGTAGCGGGATCTCCTACAATGAGCAGTTCTTC	CASMRSGISYNEQFF
NA	TRBV7-9	TRBJ1-2	NA	TGTGCCAGCAGAGGGGGATTGGACAGAATGCGTTACACCTTC	CASRGGLDRMRYTF
once	TRBV20-1	TRBJ2-7	NA	TGCAGTGCTATGGCGGGCCTCTCCTACGAGCAGTACTTC	CSAMAGLSYEQYF
NA	TRBV5-5	TRBJ2-5	TRBD2	TGTGCCAGCAGCTTGGTTGGCCTAGCGGAGGAAGAGACCCAGTACTTC	CASSLVGLAEEETQYF
NA	TRBV12-3/TRBV12-4	TRBJ1-2	NA	TGTGCCAGCAGAGGGGTACACACGATCTATGGCTACACCTTC	CASRGVHTIYGYTF
NA	TRBV28	TRBJ2-7	TRBD2	TGTGCCAGCAGTTTCCCGACTAGCAACTACGAGCAGTACTTC	CASSFPTSNYEQYF
NA	TRBV24-1	TRBJ2-1	TRBD2	TGTGCCACCAGTGAGACGGGACTAGATTATCGTGATGAGCAGTTCTTC	CATSETGLDYRDEQFF
NA	TRBV5-5	TRBJ2-3	TRBD2	TGTGCCAGCAGCTTGGGCCCCACTAGCGGGGTCACAGATACGCAGTATTTT	CASSLGPTSGVTDTQYF